This T cell receptor (beta chain) originates from a study of blood T cell repertoires in COVID-19. On the study more broadly: The study drew acute and convalescent COVID-19 samples from the United States, Italy and Spain. The analysed material was cDNA or gDNA that came from T cells, B-cell-depleted T cells, or PBMCs.

In the original workflow: Researchers report that nucleated cell counts were estimated from reference gene primer amplification. Profiled with immunoSEQ multiplex PCR; TCRdb holds only in-frame clones, not every one. That table furnishes V, J and clone size, whereas the DNA furnished D and trimming. The sample has about 130,000 clones; around 86% are singletons. CDR1 SEHNR and CDR2 FQNEAQ come from the germline V gene (reference sequence). CDR3 size: 15 residues. The V gene lost 5 bases and the J gene lost 3 bases, with 16 bases spanning the gap. In its sample, this clone was seen many times. Material for sequencing was peripheral blood. This TCR derives from an elderly woman with acute or convalescent COVID-19. The chain joins TRBV7-9 to TRBJ1-2; maybe TRBD1 (5 bases). In DNA form, the CDR3 reads TGTGCCAGCAGCCCCGATGTGGGGCGCCACTATGGCTACACCTTC. Its protein is CASSPDVGRHYGYTF.